This T cell receptor beta chain was observed in a study of blood T cell repertoires in COVID-19 (dated by TCRdb to about 2020). For the study in its entirety: Samples covering the acute and convalescent phases of COVID-19 were provided by collaborators in the United States, Italy and Spain. The dataset comprised deeply sampled blood TCRbeta repertoires from subjects exposed to, actively infected with, or recovered from COVID-19. The samples were drawn from the first 160 participants of the ongoing ImmuneRACE study and from roughly 1,300 subjects provided by 6 global collaborators. The material from the prospective study consisted of cDNA or gDNA derived from T cells, B-cell-depleted T cells, or PBMCs. A de-identified subject ID, COVID-19 status, age in years and sex were almost always included in the sample metadata. The repertoires were made available in a free public database intended to serve as a resource for research on the immune response to SARS-CoV-2. Where HLA class I and class II types were available, the types were taken from metadata supplied by the sample provider, not from assay-based typing. On the study overall, not on this receptor specifically: The quantity of clinical and demographic metadata differed by source and by participant and was supplied without curation.

A second Seattle source provided samples from volunteer blood donors who had recovered from COVID-19. Each collaborating institution followed its own protocols to collect whole blood in K2EDTA tubes. For TCRbeta analysis, collaborators shipped samples as frozen whole blood, isolated PBMCs, or DNA extracted from either of those sample types. V is pared back by 8 bases and J by 7 bases, with 12 bases lying between the germline termini. The CDR3 sequence holds 12 residues, the cysteine and phenylalanine included. Here the CDR3 DNA is all that survives: 36 bases in frame from base 1. The germline V gene (reference sequence) gives CDR1 as LNHDA and CDR2 as SQIVND. Concerning this clone: Its antigen remains unidentified. Per-base qualities were not stored, and no clone one base away is much larger.

The immunoSEQ Assay, a bias-controlled multiplex PCR, was used to amplify TCRbeta CDR3 regions from genomic DNA. As for how the authors treated the data: The number of nucleated cells in each sample was estimated by amplification of reference gene primers within the assay. Sequence reads were collapsed and filtered to measure the absolute abundance of every unique TCRbeta CDR3 rearrangement. For each sample, productive Simpson clonality was calculated by taking the square root of Simpson's diversity index across productive rearrangements. TCRdb stores this immuneACCESS table with in-frame sequences only. Part of the clones is absent; in the studies checked, under half of the shortfall reflects unresolved V genes, and no reason is known for the rest. V and J calls and clone size are as listed in that table; D and trimming were resolved from the DNA. This sample has 250,000 to 350,000 clones in its table, and about 90% of those were observed once. About 2.2% of the sample is in the top ten clones.

The receptor comes from a woman in her fifties or sixties who had recovered from COVID-19. The sequenced material came from peripheral blood. The chain is encoded by TRBV19 joined to TRBJ2-1; TRBD1 could be the D gene, as 6 bases match. The DNA sequence is as follows: TGTGCCAGTGGGGAAGGGGGAAATGAGCAGTTCTTC. It encodes CASGEGGNEQFF.